The clone carrying this T cell receptor beta chain occurred many times. This record comes from a study of metastatic and nonmetastatic thyroid tumors. Whole-study context: A comparison of repertoires was made across blood and tumor or nodule tissue from malignant and benign thyroid patients.

Study processing details: CDR3 was compared across clinicopathological groups, and the resulting differences were used to build a distant-metastasis classifier for papillary thyroid cancer. Using MiXCR, TCRdb reanalyzed the PCR reads. The V and J calls and clone size are TCRdb's, not the authors'. The sample has some 39,000 clones; approximately 15% are singletons. There were no patients who had received any treatment before thyroid surgery. The specimen was blood. This receptor was identified in a female donor with papillary thyroid cancer or a benign thyroid nodule (not recorded which). Some clones in this sample may be carry-over from other donors' samples.

CDR3 region: CATRGGTNTGELFF. For the CDR3, the DNA is TGTGCCACCCGCGGCGGAACGAACACCGGGGAGCTGTTTTTT. The genes are TRBV6-1 and TRBJ2-2, with no clear D. The CDR3 extends over 14 amino acids. Germline V lookup: CDR1 MNHNS, CDR2 SASEGT. Trimming removed 10 bases from V and 0 bases from J, with 12 bases in between.